This is a list of T cell receptor beta chains from one sample in a study of cytomegalovirus exposure and HLA in healthy donors. Clones were read by immunoSEQ multiplex PCR, and TCRdb kept only the in-frame ones, dropping some. The sample lists 65,000 to 95,000 clones; more than 60% were seen once. Sequencing used PBMCs. The source is a human donor in good health. CDR3s leave out the opening cysteine and the closing phenylalanine or tryptophan.

J: TRBJ1-6
V: TRBV19
CDR3: ASSYGNSPLH

J: TRBJ2-7
V: TRBV4-3
CDR3: ASSPGDSYEQY

J: TRBJ1-1
V: TRBV19
CDR3: ASTSIKTATEAF

J: TRBJ1-1
V: TRBV30
CDR3: AWAGQGTTEAF

J: TRBJ2-1
V: TRBV4-1
CDR3: ASSQSAGEYNEQF

J: TRBJ2-7
V: TRBV7-2
CDR3: ASSSDIHRGQGEQY

J: TRBJ2-1
V: TRBV4-3
CDR3: ASSQDLQRSSYNEQF

J: TRBJ1-1
V: TRBV19
CDR3: ASSSPSGGYTEAF

J: TRBJ2-1
V: TRBV19
CDR3: ASSWTSGGVYNEQF

J: TRBJ2-1
V: TRBV5-5
CDR3: ASSLRTGTGNNEQF

J: TRBJ2-2
V: TRBV5-1
CDR3: ASRPRGTGELF

J: TRBJ2-7
V: TRBV7-2
CDR3: ASSLARGTGIEYEQY

J: TRBJ1-4
V: TRBV5-1
CDR3: ASSEPGQGAGKLF

J: TRBJ2-7
V: TRBV19
CDR3: ASMVAGGPYEQY

J: TRBJ2-7
V: TRBV4-1
CDR3: ASSQPTTVYTPYEQY